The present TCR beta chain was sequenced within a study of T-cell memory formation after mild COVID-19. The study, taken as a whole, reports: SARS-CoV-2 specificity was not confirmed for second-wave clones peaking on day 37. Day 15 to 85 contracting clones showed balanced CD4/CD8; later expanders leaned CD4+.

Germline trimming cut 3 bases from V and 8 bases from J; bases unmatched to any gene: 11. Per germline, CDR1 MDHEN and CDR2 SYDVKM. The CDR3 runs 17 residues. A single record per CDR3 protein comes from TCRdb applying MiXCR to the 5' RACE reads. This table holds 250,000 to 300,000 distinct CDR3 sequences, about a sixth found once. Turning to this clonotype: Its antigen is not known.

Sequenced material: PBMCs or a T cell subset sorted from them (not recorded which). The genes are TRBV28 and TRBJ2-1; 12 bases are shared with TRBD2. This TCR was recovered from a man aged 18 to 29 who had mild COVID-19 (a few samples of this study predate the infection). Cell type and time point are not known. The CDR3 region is CASSFRGGLAGRDEQFF. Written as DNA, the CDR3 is TGTGCCAGCAGTTTCCGGGGCGGACTAGCGGGGAGGGATGAGCAGTTCTTC. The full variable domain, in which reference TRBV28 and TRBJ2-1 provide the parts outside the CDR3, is DVKVTQSSRYLVKRTGEKVFLECVQDMDHENMFWYRQDPGLGLRLIYFSYDVKMKEKGDIPEGYSVSREKKERFSLILESASTNQTSMYLCASSFRGGLAGRDEQFFGPGTRLTVL.